This T cell receptor beta chain was sequenced in a study of blood T cell repertoires in COVID-19. The CDR3 is made up of 16 amino acids. Germline CDR1 is SGHRS and CDR2 is YFSETQ. Losses at the gene ends were 4 bases for V and 1 base for J; bases not matched to a gene: 6. Measured with immunoSEQ multiplex PCR; TCRdb has only the in-frame clones, and not every one. The sample records about 220,000 clones, over 75% being singletons. The J gene is TRBJ2-2, the V gene TRBV5-1, with 8 bases aligning to TRBD2. The clonotype comes from a woman under 30 in a cohort exposed to, infected with or recovered from COVID-19 (not recorded which). Sequences were obtained from PBMCs or T cells enriched from blood (not recorded which). The CDR3 nucleotides are TGCGCCAGCAGCCCCAGGCGGGGGGAGAACACCGGGGAGCTGTTTTTT. Translation gives CASSPRRGENTGELFF.